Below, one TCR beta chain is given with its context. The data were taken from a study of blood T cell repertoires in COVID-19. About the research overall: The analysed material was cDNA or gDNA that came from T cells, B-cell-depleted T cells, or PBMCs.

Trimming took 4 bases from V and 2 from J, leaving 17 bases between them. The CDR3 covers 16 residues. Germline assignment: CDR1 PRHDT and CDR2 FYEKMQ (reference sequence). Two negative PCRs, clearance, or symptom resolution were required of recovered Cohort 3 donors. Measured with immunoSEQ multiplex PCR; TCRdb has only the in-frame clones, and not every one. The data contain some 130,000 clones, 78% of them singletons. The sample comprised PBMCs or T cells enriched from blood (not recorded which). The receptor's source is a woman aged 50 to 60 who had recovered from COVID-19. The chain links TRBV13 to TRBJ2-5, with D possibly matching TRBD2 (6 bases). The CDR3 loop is CASSSRRAGTQETQYF. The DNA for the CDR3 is TGTGCCAGCAGCTCCCGGAGGGCAGGGACTCAAGAGACCCAGTACTTC.